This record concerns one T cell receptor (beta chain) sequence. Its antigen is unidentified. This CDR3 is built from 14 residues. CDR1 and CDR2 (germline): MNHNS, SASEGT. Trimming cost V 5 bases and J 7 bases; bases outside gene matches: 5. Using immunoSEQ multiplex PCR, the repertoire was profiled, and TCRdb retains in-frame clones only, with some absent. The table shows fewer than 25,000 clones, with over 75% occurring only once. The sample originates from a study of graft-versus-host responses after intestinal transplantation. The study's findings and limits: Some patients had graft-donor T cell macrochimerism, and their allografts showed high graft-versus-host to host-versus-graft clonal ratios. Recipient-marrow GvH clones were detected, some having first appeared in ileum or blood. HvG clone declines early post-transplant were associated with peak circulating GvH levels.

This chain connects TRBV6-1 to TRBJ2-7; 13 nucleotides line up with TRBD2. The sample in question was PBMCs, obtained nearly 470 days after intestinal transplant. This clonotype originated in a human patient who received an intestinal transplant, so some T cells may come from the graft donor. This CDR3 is CASSRTSGSSEQYF. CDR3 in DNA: TGTGCCAGCAGTCGGACTAGCGGGAGCAGTGAGCAGTACTTC.